The present TCR beta chain was sequenced within a study of cytomegalovirus exposure and HLA in healthy donors. Regarding the study as a whole: Only CMV serostatus was available as immune exposure information. Rare TCR sequences dominated, though some public TCRs recurred in many donors. Later, an analysis showed that TCR beta chains associated with HLA were more clonally expanded than others that were equally common. V- and J-gene trimming in TCR beta was tied to a missense DCLRE1C variant by an analysis performed later.

The PCR ran on 60 Vbeta and 13 Jbeta primers. Profiled with immunoSEQ multiplex PCR; TCRdb holds only in-frame clones, not every one. The sample has 150,000 to 200,000 clones; roughly 82% are singletons. Concerning this clone: Its antigen is as yet unknown.

Germline assignment: CDR1 MGHRA and CDR2 YSYEKL. This CDR3 region has 14 residues. V gave up 1 base and J gave up 7 bases; unmatched junction bases: 1. The sequenced material came from PBMCs. The chain employs TRBV4-1 and TRBJ2-1, with 10 bases aligning to TRBD2. This TCR derives from a man aged 40-49 years in good health and CMV-seronegative. DNA for the CDR3: TGCGCCAGCAGCCAAGCTAGCGGGGGTAATGAGCAGTTCTTC. Protein: CASSQASGGNEQFF.